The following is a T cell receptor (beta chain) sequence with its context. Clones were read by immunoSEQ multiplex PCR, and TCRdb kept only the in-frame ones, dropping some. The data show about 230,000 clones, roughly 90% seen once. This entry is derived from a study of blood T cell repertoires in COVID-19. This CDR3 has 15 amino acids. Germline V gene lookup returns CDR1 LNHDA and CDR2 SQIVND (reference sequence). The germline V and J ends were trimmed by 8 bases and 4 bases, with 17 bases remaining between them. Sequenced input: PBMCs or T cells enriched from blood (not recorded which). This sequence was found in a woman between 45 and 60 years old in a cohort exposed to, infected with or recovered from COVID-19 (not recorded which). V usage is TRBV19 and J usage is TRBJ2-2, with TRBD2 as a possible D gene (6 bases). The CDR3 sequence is CASSHGKGGTGELFF. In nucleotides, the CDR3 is TGTGCCAGTTCCCATGGCAAGGGAGGCACCGGGGAGCTGTTTTTT.